The rows below give T cell receptor beta chains drawn from one sample of a study of OX40 agonist ivuxolimab in advanced cancers. Some clones are missing from TCRdb's copy, which holds only in-frame ones; the method was immunoSEQ multiplex PCR. The sample consists of tens of thousands of clones, roughly four fifths of them appearing once. Sample: CD4+ or CD8+ T cells sorted from blood, taken in a trial of the OX40 agonist ivuxolimab. These receptors originate from an adult with an advanced solid tumor such as melanoma, head and neck, liver or kidney cancer. Each CDR3 is given with its conserved first and last residue. Fields, in order: D gene, V gene, J gene, clone size, CDR3 length, CDR3 protein, CDR3 DNA. The D gene is left open where the match is weak. Where a row states a size, it is once, few, many or the class of an expanded clone; other rows omit it.

TRBD1	TRBV6-1	TRBJ1-1	once	13	CASRNRGNTEAFF	TGTGCCAGCAGGAACAGGGGGAACACTGAAGCTTTCTTT
.	TRBV7-2	TRBJ2-5	.	13	CASSLRGAETQYF	TGTGCCAGCAGCTTACGAGGGGCAGAGACCCAGTACTTC
TRBD1	TRBV5-4	TRBJ1-5	.	17	CASSRFGTGIRNQPQHF	TGTGCCAGCAGCCGTTTTGGGACAGGGATCCGCAATCAGCCCCAGCATTTT
.	TRBV9	TRBJ2-5	.	15	CASSSGLLEVETQYF	TGTGCCAGCAGCTCGGGACTTCTCGAGGTGGAGACCCAGTACTTC
TRBD2	TRBV5-1	TRBJ2-1	.	15	CASRAGTILYNEQFF	TGCGCCAGCAGGGCCGGGACTATACTCTACAATGAGCAGTTCTTC
TRBD2	TRBV19	TRBJ2-7	.	16	CASSNLGLAEAYEQYF	TGTGCCAGTAGTAACCTCGGGCTAGCGGAAGCCTACGAGCAGTACTTC
.	TRBV5-1	TRBJ2-1	.	15	CASSLGASSYNEQFF	TGCGCCAGCAGCTTGGGGGCCTCTTCCTACAATGAGCAGTTCTTC
.	TRBV6-1	TRBJ2-3	.	13	CASMGVGTDTQYF	TGTGCCAGCATGGGGGTGGGGACAGATACGCAGTATTTT
.	TRBV5-1	TRBJ1-2	.	15	CASFQTVRKTYGYTF	TGCGCCAGCTTTCAGACGGTTCGAAAGACCTATGGCTACACCTTC
TRBD1	TRBV19	TRBJ1-1	.	15	CASKPAGGQNTEAFF	TGTGCCAGTAAACCGGCAGGGGGCCAGAACACTGAAGCTTTCTTT
.	TRBV19	TRBJ1-5	once	14	CASRDPTGGQPQHF	TGTGCCAGTCGGGACCCGACCGGGGGACAGCCCCAGCATTTT
.	TRBV5-1	TRBJ2-5	.	13	CASSRGSQETQYF	TGCGCCAGCAGTCGGGGGAGTCAAGAGACCCAGTACTTC
TRBD1	TRBV28	TRBJ2-3	.	15	CATHWGDRSTDTQYF	TGTGCCACCCATTGGGGGGACAGGAGCACAGATACGCAGTATTTT
.	TRBV28	TRBJ2-1	.	17	CASTLAPSSGLTNEQFF	TGTGCCAGCACCCTGGCCCCATCCTCGGGCCTCACCAATGAGCAGTTCTTC
.	TRBV7-9	TRBJ1-4	few	13	CASSFDSTPPRFF	TGTGCCAGCAGCTTTGACAGTACCCCACCAAGGTTTTTT
.	TRBV27	TRBJ1-2	once	12	CASRGGPDGYTF	TGTGCCAGCAGAGGGGGACCAGATGGCTACACCTTC
TRBD1	TRBV6-5	TRBJ1-5	.	15	CASSTRDRASQPQHF	TGTGCCAGCAGTACCCGGGACAGGGCCTCTCAGCCCCAGCATTTT
.	TRBV28	TRBJ2-7	.	13	CASSLGGTYEQYF	TGTGCCAGCAGTTTAGGGGGAACCTACGAGCAGTACTTC
.	TRBV4-1	TRBJ2-3	.	15	CASSQEVSDTDTQYF	TGCGCCAGCAGCCAAGAGGTCAGCGACACAGATACGCAGTATTTT
.	TRBV4-2	TRBJ2-7	.	15	CASSQAVGPPYEQYF	TGTGCCAGCAGCCAAGCCGTGGGGCCCCCCTACGAGCAGTACTTC
TRBD1	TRBV4-1	TRBJ2-7	.	15	CASSQERSAGGEQYF	TGCGCCAGCAGCCAAGAAAGGTCGGCAGGGGGCGAGCAGTACTTC
TRBD1	TRBV19	TRBJ1-1	few	14	CASRRRQGGAEAFF	TGTGCCAGTAGGCGCCGACAGGGTGGCGCTGAAGCTTTCTTT
.	TRBV6-5	TRBJ2-2	.	13	CASSTQGGGELFF	TGTGCCAGCAGTACACAGGGTGGCGGGGAGCTGTTTTTT
.	TRBV28	TRBJ2-7	.	13	CASHTQQGYEQYF	TGTGCCAGCCATACCCAACAGGGTTACGAGCAGTACTTC
.	TRBV29-1	TRBJ2-3	.	15	CSVGLGGLATDTQYF	TGCAGCGTTGGACTGGGTGGATTGGCCACAGATACGCAGTATTTT
.	TRBV6-1	TRBJ2-6	few	13	CASSEGWANVLTF	TGTGCCAGCAGTGAGGGCTGGGCCAACGTCCTGACTTTC
.	TRBV5-4	TRBJ2-2	.	14	CASSVMTDTGELFF	TGTGCCAGCAGCGTAATGACAGACACCGGGGAGCTGTTTTTT
TRBD1	TRBV5-1	TRBJ2-2	.	15	CASTRDRAETGELFF	TGCGCCAGCACCCGGGACAGGGCGGAAACCGGGGAGCTGTTTTTT
.	TRBV12-5	TRBJ1-3	.	17	CASGLGGGAPSGNTIYF	TGTGCTAGTGGTTTGGGGGGGGGCGCCCCCTCTGGAAACACCATATATTTT
TRBD2	TRBV7-2	TRBJ2-5	.	15	CASSINSGGAETQYF	TGTGCCAGCAGTATAAATAGCGGGGGCGCGGAGACCCAGTACTTC
.	TRBV14	TRBJ1-5	.	16	CASSQEIEPRNQPQHF	TGTGCCAGCAGCCAAGAGATAGAGCCCCGCAATCAGCCCCAGCATTTT
TRBD2	TRBV4-1	TRBJ2-1	.	15	CASSLIPHGAGGKFF	TGCGCCAGCAGCCTCATCCCCCACGGAGCGGGGGGTAAGTTCTTC
.	TRBV28	TRBJ2-2	.	13	CASSLTGSGELFF	TGTGCCAGCAGTCTAACAGGGTCCGGGGAGCTGTTTTTT
TRBD2	TRBV2	TRBJ2-1	few	12	CASRREGHEQFF	TGTGCCAGCAGACGGGAGGGCCACGAGCAGTTCTTC
.	TRBV10-3	TRBJ1-4	.	15	CAISEGRAANEKLFF	TGTGCCATCAGTGAGGGTAGGGCAGCTAATGAAAAACTGTTTTTT
TRBD2	TRBV7-2	TRBJ2-7	.	16	CASSKTQGTSGFEQYF	TGTGCCAGCAGCAAAACCCAGGGGACTAGCGGTTTCGAGCAGTACTTC
TRBD1	TRBV4-1	TRBJ1-3	few	18	CASSQGRLQGGSGNTIYF	TGCGCCAGCAGCCAAGGAAGGCTACAGGGGGGCTCTGGAAACACCATATATTTT
.	TRBV2	TRBJ2-5	.	12	CASSEAEETQYF	TGTGCCAGCAGTGAAGCGGAAGAGACCCAGTACTTC
TRBD1	TRBV2	TRBJ1-1	.	16	CASSDIKGATHTEAFF	TGTGCCAGCAGTGATATAAAGGGGGCAACCCACACTGAAGCTTTCTTT
TRBD1	TRBV28	TRBJ2-1	.	13	CASSTGAYNEQFF	TGTGCCAGCAGCACAGGGGCCTACAATGAGCAGTTCTTC
.	TRBV5-6	TRBJ1-2	once	15	CASSRYGAVSYGYTF	TGTGCCAGCAGCAGATACGGGGCGGTTTCCTATGGCTACACCTTC
TRBD1	TRBV6-5	TRBJ1-4	.	13	CASRGQGDEKLFF	TGTGCCAGCAGAGGACAGGGTGATGAAAAACTGTTTTTT
TRBD1	TRBV27	TRBJ1-2	.	16	CASSSNWDREDYGYTF	TGTGCCAGCAGTTCGAATTGGGACAGGGAGGACTATGGCTACACCTTC
.	TRBV9	TRBJ2-5	.	13	CASSVGLEETQYF	TGTGCCAGCAGCGTAGGACTAGAAGAGACCCAGTACTTC
.	TRBV7-9	TRBJ2-3	.	13	CASSFPLVDTQYF	TGTGCCAGCAGCTTTCCTCTCGTGGATACGCAGTATTTT
.	TRBV7-8	TRBJ1-4	.	15	CASSLEGRLNEKLFF	TGTGCCAGCAGCTTAGAGGGGCGGCTTAATGAAAAACTGTTTTTT
TRBD2	TRBV6-6	TRBJ2-3	.	16	CASTSRAGDPTDTQYF	TGTGCCAGCACCTCACGGGCGGGGGACCCCACAGATACGCAGTATTTT
TRBD1	TRBV2	TRBJ1-1	.	14	CASKQGFSNTEAFF	TGTGCCAGCAAACAGGGGTTCTCGAACACTGAAGCTTTCTTT
TRBD1	TRBV28	TRBJ1-5	.	15	CASTTGTGTAESQHF	TGTGCCAGCACTACCGGGACAGGGACGGCCGAATCCCAGCATTTT
TRBD2	TRBV7-6	TRBJ2-3	once	18	CASSGGTSGRADTDTQYF	TGTGCCAGCAGCGGGGGGACTAGCGGGAGGGCCGACACAGATACGCAGTATTTT
.	TRBV28	TRBJ1-5	.	13	CASSLQNYQPQHF	TGTGCCAGCAGTCTACAGAATTATCAGCCCCAGCATTTT
TRBD1	TRBV18	TRBJ1-5	.	16	CASSGTGQGSNQPQHF	TGTGCCAGCTCGGGGACAGGGCAGGGGAGCAATCAGCCCCAGCATTTT
TRBD1	TRBV5-6	TRBJ1-2	.	14	CASSRDRGHRGYTF	TGTGCCAGCAGCCGCGACAGGGGGCATCGTGGCTACACCTTC